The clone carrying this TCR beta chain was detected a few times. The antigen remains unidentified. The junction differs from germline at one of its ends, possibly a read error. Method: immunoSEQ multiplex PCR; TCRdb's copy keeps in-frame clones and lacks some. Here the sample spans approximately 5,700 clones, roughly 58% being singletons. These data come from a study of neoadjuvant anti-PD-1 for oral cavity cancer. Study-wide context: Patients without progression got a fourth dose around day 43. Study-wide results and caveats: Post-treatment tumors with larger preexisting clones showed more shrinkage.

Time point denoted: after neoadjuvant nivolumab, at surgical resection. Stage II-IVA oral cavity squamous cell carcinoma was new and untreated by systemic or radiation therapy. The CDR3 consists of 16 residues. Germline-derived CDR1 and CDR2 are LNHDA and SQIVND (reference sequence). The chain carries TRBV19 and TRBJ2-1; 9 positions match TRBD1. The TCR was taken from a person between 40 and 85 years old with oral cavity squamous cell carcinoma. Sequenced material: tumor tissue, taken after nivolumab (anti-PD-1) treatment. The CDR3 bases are TGTGCCACTAGTCCCGGGACAGGGAAGGGGGTCAATGAGCAGTTCTTC. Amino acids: CATSPGTGKGVNEQFF.